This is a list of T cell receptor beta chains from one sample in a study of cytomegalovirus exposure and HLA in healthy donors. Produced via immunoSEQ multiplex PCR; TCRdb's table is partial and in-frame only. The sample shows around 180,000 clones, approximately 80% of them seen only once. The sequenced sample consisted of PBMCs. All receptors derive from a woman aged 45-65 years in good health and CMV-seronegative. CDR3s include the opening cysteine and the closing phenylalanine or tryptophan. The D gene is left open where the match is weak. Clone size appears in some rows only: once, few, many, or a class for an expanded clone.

CDR3nt: TGTGCCAGCAGAGAGGGGGCCCCGAACACTGAAGCTTTCTTT; CDR3aa: CASREGAPNTEAFF; j_gene: TRBJ1-1; abundance: .; v_gene: TRBV6-6; d_gene: TRBD1
CDR3nt: TGCAGCGCCAAGGTATCAGGGCGGAACACTGAAGCTTTCTTT; CDR3aa: CSAKVSGRNTEAFF; j_gene: TRBJ1-1; abundance: .; v_gene: TRBV29-1; d_gene: .
CDR3nt: TGTGCCAGCAGCACCCGGACAGGGAAGGAACGGTACGAGCAGTACTTC; CDR3aa: CASSTRTGKERYEQYF; j_gene: TRBJ2-7; abundance: .; v_gene: TRBV11-2; d_gene: TRBD1
CDR3nt: TGTGCCAGCTCGCCGGGGACAGCCTACGAGCAGTACTTC; CDR3aa: CASSPGTAYEQYF; j_gene: TRBJ2-7; abundance: .; v_gene: TRBV18; d_gene: TRBD1
CDR3nt: TGTGCCAGCAGCTCCCCGGGACTAGGGGTTTACGAGCAGTACTTC; CDR3aa: CASSSPGLGVYEQYF; j_gene: TRBJ2-7; abundance: .; v_gene: TRBV11-2; d_gene: TRBD2
CDR3nt: TGTGCCAGCAGCTCACGCGTCCTAGCGGGGTACTCCTACGAGCAGTACTTC; CDR3aa: CASSSRVLAGYSYEQYF; j_gene: TRBJ2-7; abundance: .; v_gene: TRBV7-2; d_gene: TRBD2
CDR3nt: TGTGCCAGCAGTTCTGGGACAGGGACCTACTACGAGCAGTACTTC; CDR3aa: CASSSGTGTYYEQYF; j_gene: TRBJ2-7; abundance: few; v_gene: TRBV28; d_gene: TRBD1
CDR3nt: TGTGCCAGCAGTCCCGGGACAGGGGGCAGCTCCTACAATGAGCAGTTCTTC; CDR3aa: CASSPGTGGSSYNEQFF; j_gene: TRBJ2-1; abundance: .; v_gene: TRBV27; d_gene: TRBD1
CDR3nt: TGTGCCAGCAGCTCCCGGACGGGGGGGGGCTACTATTTT; CDR3aa: CASSSRTGGGYYF; j_gene: TRBJ2-3; abundance: .; v_gene: TRBV7-9; d_gene: TRBD2
CDR3nt: TGTGCCAGCAGCTTGGGCTCGGGCGGGAGCCGCGAGCAGTACTTC; CDR3aa: CASSLGSGGSREQYF; j_gene: TRBJ2-7; abundance: .; v_gene: TRBV11-2; d_gene: TRBD2
CDR3nt: TGTGCCTGGAGTCTGGGAGGCGGAAACACCATATATTTT; CDR3aa: CAWSLGGGNTIYF; j_gene: TRBJ1-3; abundance: .; v_gene: TRBV30; d_gene: .
CDR3nt: TGCAGTGCGAAACAGGGGCCTAAAGCTTTCTTT; CDR3aa: CSAKQGPKAFF; j_gene: TRBJ1-1; abundance: .; v_gene: TRBV20-1; d_gene: TRBD1
CDR3nt: TGTGCCAGCAGCTTAGTCGCGGGGTCGGAACCCTACGAGCAGTACTTC; CDR3aa: CASSLVAGSEPYEQYF; j_gene: TRBJ2-7; abundance: .; v_gene: TRBV7-3; d_gene: .
CDR3nt: TGCAGGTACAGCGGGAACGAAGCTTTCTTT; CDR3aa: CRYSGNEAFF; j_gene: TRBJ1-1; abundance: once; v_gene: TRBV20-1; d_gene: .
CDR3nt: TGCGCCAGCCAGAGAGCGGGAGGGCCAGGAGATACGCAGTATTTT; CDR3aa: CASQRAGGPGDTQYF; j_gene: TRBJ2-3; abundance: .; v_gene: TRBV5-1; d_gene: TRBD2
CDR3nt: TGTGCCAGCAGCCCCGACTCGTGGACAGGGTACTACACCTTC; CDR3aa: CASSPDSWTGYYTF; j_gene: TRBJ1-2; abundance: .; v_gene: TRBV7-9; d_gene: TRBD1
CDR3nt: TGTGCCAGCAGCCAAGGGGCCTCGGGACAGGGGCCCTCTGGGGCCAACGTCCTGACTTTC; CDR3aa: CASSQGASGQGPSGANVLTF; j_gene: TRBJ2-6; abundance: once; v_gene: TRBV14; d_gene: TRBD1
CDR3nt: TGCAGCGTCCACTTCCGGGGACAGGGATCCTACGAGCAGTACTTC; CDR3aa: CSVHFRGQGSYEQYF; j_gene: TRBJ2-7; abundance: .; v_gene: TRBV29-1; d_gene: TRBD1
CDR3nt: TGTGCCAGCAGGTACCAGATGAACACTGAAGCTTTCTTT; CDR3aa: CASRYQMNTEAFF; j_gene: TRBJ1-1; abundance: few; v_gene: TRBV2; d_gene: .
CDR3nt: TGTGCCAGCAGCGGACAAAGGACCGTGAACACTGAAGCTTTCTTT; CDR3aa: CASSGQRTVNTEAFF; j_gene: TRBJ1-1; abundance: .; v_gene: TRBV7-2; d_gene: .
CDR3nt: TGCAGCGCTAGTAGCGGGAGCACAGATACGCAGTATTTT; CDR3aa: CSASSGSTDTQYF; j_gene: TRBJ2-3; abundance: .; v_gene: TRBV29-1; d_gene: TRBD2
CDR3nt: TGTGCCAGCATTGGGACAGGGATGTGGACTGAAGCTTTCTTT; CDR3aa: CASIGTGMWTEAFF; j_gene: TRBJ1-1; abundance: .; v_gene: TRBV6-1; d_gene: TRBD1
CDR3nt: TGTGCCAGCAGCGTAGCAGCAGAGGGGGCTAACTCCTACGAGCAGTACTTC; CDR3aa: CASSVAAEGANSYEQYF; j_gene: TRBJ2-7; abundance: .; v_gene: TRBV9; d_gene: TRBD1
CDR3nt: TGTGCCACCAGCACCACTAGCGGGAGAGCCCCCTACGAGCAGTACTTC; CDR3aa: CATSTTSGRAPYEQYF; j_gene: TRBJ2-7; abundance: few; v_gene: TRBV15; d_gene: TRBD2
CDR3nt: TGTGCCAGCAGCTTATACCCCCCCGGGACTATTATTTACAATGAGCAGTTCTTC; CDR3aa: CASSLYPPGTIIYNEQFF; j_gene: TRBJ2-1; abundance: few; v_gene: TRBV7-8; d_gene: TRBD2
CDR3nt: TGTGCCAGCAGTTACACAGGGGCATTGAACACTGAAGCTTTCTTT; CDR3aa: CASSYTGALNTEAFF; j_gene: TRBJ1-1; abundance: .; v_gene: TRBV6-5; d_gene: TRBD1
CDR3nt: TGTGCCAGCAGCCTTAGCGGGGGGGGTTCAGATACGCAGTATTTT; CDR3aa: CASSLSGGGSDTQYF; j_gene: TRBJ2-3; abundance: .; v_gene: TRBV7-8; d_gene: TRBD2
CDR3nt: TGTGCCAGCAGCTTAGGAGACGGTGTGGGAGCTGAAGCTTTCTTT; CDR3aa: CASSLGDGVGAEAFF; j_gene: TRBJ1-1; abundance: once; v_gene: TRBV7-8; d_gene: .
CDR3nt: TGTGCCACCAGCAGAGATCGTGATGGCTACACCTTC; CDR3aa: CATSRDRDGYTF; j_gene: TRBJ1-2; abundance: .; v_gene: TRBV15; d_gene: .
CDR3nt: TGTGCCAGCAGTAAACGGACAGGGGGCTTTCTTGAGCAGTACTTC; CDR3aa: CASSKRTGGFLEQYF; j_gene: TRBJ2-7; abundance: .; v_gene: TRBV6-5; d_gene: TRBD1
CDR3nt: TGCGCCAGCAGCCAGACCCTAGCGGGGGTCTCAGATACGCAGTATTTT; CDR3aa: CASSQTLAGVSDTQYF; j_gene: TRBJ2-3; abundance: .; v_gene: TRBV5-1; d_gene: TRBD2
CDR3nt: TGTGCCAGCCTGGACAGGAGCTCCTACAATGAGCAGTTCTTC; CDR3aa: CASLDRSSYNEQFF; j_gene: TRBJ2-1; abundance: .; v_gene: TRBV28; d_gene: TRBD1